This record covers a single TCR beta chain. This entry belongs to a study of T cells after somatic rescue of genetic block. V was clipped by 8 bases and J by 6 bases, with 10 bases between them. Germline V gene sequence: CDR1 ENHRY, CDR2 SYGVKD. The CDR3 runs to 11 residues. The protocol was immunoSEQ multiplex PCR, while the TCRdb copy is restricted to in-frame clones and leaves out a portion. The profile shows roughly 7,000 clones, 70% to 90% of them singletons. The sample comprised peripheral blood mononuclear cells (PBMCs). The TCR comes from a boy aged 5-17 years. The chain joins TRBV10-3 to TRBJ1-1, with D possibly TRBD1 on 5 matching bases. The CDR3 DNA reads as TGTGCCATCCATAAGGGACCTGAAGCTTTCTTT. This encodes CAIHKGPEAFF.